The next 8 T cell receptor beta chains were all read from a single sample in a study of immune heterogeneity within non-small cell lung tumors. It was with 32 V and 13 J primers that multiplex PCR amplified TCR beta CDR3. One entry per CDR3 protein results from TCRdb running MiXCR on the multiplex PCR reads. The sample records more than 9,500 distinct CDR3 sequences, 31% being singletons. Bulk tumor genomic DNA (approximately 600 ng per sample) served as template. Several widely spaced biopsies per primary tumor were taken during surgery. The study enrolled patients with untreated, newly diagnosed non-small cell lung cancer who underwent curative surgery. The material sequenced was lung tumor tissue. Every receptor here comes from a man in his fifties or sixties with non-small cell lung cancer.

In its sample, this clonotype ranks as medium-sized. The gene calls are TRBV7-2 and TRBJ1-2; the D is unclear. Trimming shortened V by 5 bases and J by 6 bases, and 13 bases separated the two germline ends. The CDR3 extends over 13 amino acids. In germline, CDR1 is SGHTA, CDR2 FQGNSA. The CDR3 spells CASSLGSGNGYTF. For the CDR3, the DNA is TGTGCCAGCAGCCTGGGGTCCGGGAATGGCTACACCTTC.

The chain is built from TRBV5-1 and TRBJ2-1; 10 nucleotides agree with TRBD1. CDR3 size: 20 residues. Germline V gene lookup returns CDR1 SGHRS and CDR2 YFSETQ. The ends lost 0 bases at V and 8 bases at J; junction bases unmatched: 20. The CDR3 DNA reads as TGCGCCAGCAGCTTGGCCGCTGGGGTTTATGGGACAGGGGATTCCGATGAGCAGTTCTTC. Translated, it gives CASSLAAGVYGTGDSDEQFF.

This clonotype is termed medium-sized. In nucleotides, the CDR3 is TGTGCCAGCAGTCCGGGGACAGGGGGTCCGAACACTGAAGCTTTCTTT. This sequence encodes CASSPGTGGPNTEAFF. V and J are TRBV27 and TRBJ1-1; 11 nucleotides match TRBD1. CDR1 MNHEY and CDR2 SMNVEV come from the germline V gene (reference sequence). The CDR3 is 16 residues long. V was clipped by 5 bases and J by 1 base; unmatched bases: 6.

Sample share makes this clonotype medium-sized. This rearrangement joins TRBV6-5 to TRBJ2-7; D remains ambiguous. V shed 2 bases and J shed 0 bases, with 8 bases lying between them. CDR1 and CDR2 from the germline V gene are MNHEY and SVGAGI. The CDR3 sequence is 14 residues long. CDR3 in DNA: TGTGCCAGCAGTTACATGCTACCCTCCTACGAGCAGTACTTC. This encodes CASSYMLPSYEQYF.

In its sample, this clonotype ranks as medium-sized. V gene TRBV25-1 combines with J gene TRBJ1-6; tentatively, D is TRBD1 (5 bases). Per the germline V gene, CDR1 is MGHDK and CDR2 is SYGVNS. The CDR3 has 18 residues. The V and J ends lost 0 bases and 3 bases respectively, with 15 bases between them. DNA for the CDR3: TGTGCCAGCAGTGAATATGAGGGGAGGGCGAACTATAATTCACCCCTCCACTTT. Translation gives CASSEYEGRANYNSPLHF. The variable domain in full, with the rest retrieved from reference TRBV25-1 and TRBJ1-6, is EADIYQTPRYLVIGTGKKITLECSQTMGHDKMYWYQQDPGMELHLIHYSYGVNSTEKGDLSSESTVSRIRTEHFPLTLESARPSHTSQYLCASSEYEGRANYNSPLHFGNGTRLTVT.

This clonotype was observed at least ten times. The chain couples TRBV14 to TRBJ1-4, with D maybe TRBD1 (6 bases). Between the trimmed V and J ends, which lost 4 bases and 6 bases, there was a span of 15 bases. Germline-derived CDR1 and CDR2 are SGHDN and FVKESK. This CDR3 spans 15 amino acids. CDR3 bases: TGTGCCAGCAGCCCGGCCGGGGGGCTCGATGAAAAACTGTTTTTT. Translating it yields CASSPAGGLDEKLFF.

This clonotype has ten or more counts. V usage is TRBV24-1 and J usage is TRBJ2-1, with TRBD2 identical over 12 bases. V trimming: 6 bases; J trimming: 7 bases; junction bases outside the gene matches: 3. Per the germline V gene, CDR1 is KGHDR and CDR2 is SFDVKD. The CDR3 consists of 14 residues. For the CDR3, the DNA is TGTGCCACCAGTCGTACTAGCGGGAGGAATGAGCAGTTCTTC. As protein: CATSRTSGRNEQFF.

This clonotype was seen at least ten times. The chain carries TRBV28 and TRBJ1-4; possibly TRBD1 for D (5 bases). V gave up 1 base and J gave up 2 bases, with 11 bases separating them. CDR3 length: 16 residues. Germline lookup yields CDR1 MDHEN and CDR2 SYDVKM. The CDR3 DNA follows: TGTGCCAGCAGTTTATCGGGGGGAACCACTAATGAAAAACTGTTTTTT. This encodes CASSLSGGTTNEKLFF.